This T cell receptor beta chain originates from a study of T cells in Graves' hyperthyroidism and ophthalmopathy. About the study: Peripheral blood samples were taken at initial diagnosis, prior to any treatment.

Amplification yielded TCR beta CDR3 regions, with RNA transcripts as the source. Carried out on the TCR CDR3, a first-round RT-PCR used the HTBI primer set. Each CDR3 protein is one row after TCRdb ran MiXCR on the multiplex PCR reads. This table has hundreds of thousands of distinct CDR3 sequences, over 12% appearing once. Under 3 months was the duration of disease in ophthalmopathy patients, who also had a Clinical Activity Score of at least 3 and a NOSPECS grade of at least 4. The study left out patients who had uncontrolled infection, other autoimmune disease, pregnancy or lactation. Between the trimmed V and J ends, which lost 7 bases and 5 bases, there was a span of 17 bases. This CDR3 is 14 amino acids long. Germline CDR1 MDHEN, CDR2 SYDVKM. This clonotype was found a few times. Antigen: not known. General study results and limits: Before onset, ophthalmopathy was predicted by the model a median 6.5 months earlier.

The specimen was blood. This chain joins TRBV28 and TRBJ2-5; D is possibly TRBD1 (6 bases). This receptor was obtained from a man younger than 30 with Graves' ophthalmopathy. CDR3 coding DNA: TGTGCCAGCAAAAAGGCAGGGGCGCTGGAGACCCAGTACTTC. Translated, it gives CASKKAGALETQYF. The whole variable domain, remainder taken from reference TRBV28 and TRBJ2-5, is DVKVTQSSRYLVKRTGEKVFLECVQDMDHENMFWYRQDPGLGLRLIYFSYDVKMKEKGDIPEGYSVSREKKERFSLILESASTNQTSMYLCASKKAGALETQYFGPGTRLLVL.